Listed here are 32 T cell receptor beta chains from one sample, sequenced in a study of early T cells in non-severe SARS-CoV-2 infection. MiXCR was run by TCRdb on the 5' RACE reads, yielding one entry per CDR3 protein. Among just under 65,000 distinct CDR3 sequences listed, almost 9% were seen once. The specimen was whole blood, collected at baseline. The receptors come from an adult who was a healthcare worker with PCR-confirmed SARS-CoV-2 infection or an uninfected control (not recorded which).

The CDR3, as DNA: TGTGCCACCAGCGGGGGAACAGGGGCGGAGACCCAGTACTTC. Amino acids: CATSGGTGAETQYF. The V call is TRBV15, the J call TRBJ2-5; 7 bases align to TRBD1. Unmatched junction bases numbered 8, after V lost 5 bases and J lost 5 bases. The germline V gene encodes CDR1 LNHNV and CDR2 YYDKDF (reference sequence). CDR3 length equals 14 residues.

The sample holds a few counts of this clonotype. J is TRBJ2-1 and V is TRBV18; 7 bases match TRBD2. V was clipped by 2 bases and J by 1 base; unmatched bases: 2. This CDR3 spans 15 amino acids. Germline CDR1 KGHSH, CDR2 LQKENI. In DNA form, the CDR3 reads TGTGCCAGCTCACCATCTAGCGGATCCTACAATGAGCAGTTCTTC. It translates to CASSPSSGSYNEQFF.

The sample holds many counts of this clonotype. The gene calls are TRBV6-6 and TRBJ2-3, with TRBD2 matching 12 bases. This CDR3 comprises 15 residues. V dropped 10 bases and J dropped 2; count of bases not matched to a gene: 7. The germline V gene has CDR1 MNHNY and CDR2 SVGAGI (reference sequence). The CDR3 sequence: CATLAGGLITDTQYF. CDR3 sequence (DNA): TGTGCCACCCTAGCGGGAGGGCTAATCACAGATACGCAGTATTTT.

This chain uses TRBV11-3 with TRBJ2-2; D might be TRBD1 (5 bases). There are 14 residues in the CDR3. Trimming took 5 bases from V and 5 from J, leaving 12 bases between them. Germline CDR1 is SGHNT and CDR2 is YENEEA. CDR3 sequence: CASSPGHITGELFF. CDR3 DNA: TGTGCCAGCAGCCCCGGACATATAACCGGGGAGCTGTTTTTT.

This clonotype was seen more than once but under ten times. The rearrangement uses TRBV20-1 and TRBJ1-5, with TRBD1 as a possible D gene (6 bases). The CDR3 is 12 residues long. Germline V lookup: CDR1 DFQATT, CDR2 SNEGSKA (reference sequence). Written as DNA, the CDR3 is TGCTCCTCACAGGGATACAATCAGCCCCAGCATTTT. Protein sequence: CSSQGYNQPQHF.

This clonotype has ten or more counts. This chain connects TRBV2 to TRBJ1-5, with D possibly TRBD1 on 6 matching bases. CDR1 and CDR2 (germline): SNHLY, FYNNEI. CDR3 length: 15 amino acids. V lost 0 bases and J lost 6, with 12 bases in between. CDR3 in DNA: TGTGCCAGCAGTGAAGCTGGCGCAGGGGTTCAGCCCCAGCATTTT. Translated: CASSEAGAGVQPQHF.

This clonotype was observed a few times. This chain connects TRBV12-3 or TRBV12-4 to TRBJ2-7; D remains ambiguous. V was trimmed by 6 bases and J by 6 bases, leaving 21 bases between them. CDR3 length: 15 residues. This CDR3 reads CASRLSTFGPAEQYF. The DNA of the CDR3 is TGTGCCAGCAGGCTGTCCACCTTTGGGCCGGCCGAGCAGTACTTC.

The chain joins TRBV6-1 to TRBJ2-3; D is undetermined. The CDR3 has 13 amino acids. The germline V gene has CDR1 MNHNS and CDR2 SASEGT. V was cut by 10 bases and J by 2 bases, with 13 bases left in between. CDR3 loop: CATSGILTDTQYF. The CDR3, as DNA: TGTGCCACTTCGGGCATCCTCACAGATACGCAGTATTTT.

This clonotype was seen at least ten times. CDR3 DNA sequence: TGTGCCAGCAGCTGGGAGAGCACAGATACGCAGTATTTT. It specifies CASSWESTDTQYF. The gene calls are TRBV7-2 and TRBJ2-3, with TRBD2 as a possible D gene (5 bases). This CDR3 is 13 amino acids long. Germline V CDR1 and CDR2: SGHTA, FQGNSA. Trimming removed 4 bases from V and 0 bases from J, with 5 bases in between.

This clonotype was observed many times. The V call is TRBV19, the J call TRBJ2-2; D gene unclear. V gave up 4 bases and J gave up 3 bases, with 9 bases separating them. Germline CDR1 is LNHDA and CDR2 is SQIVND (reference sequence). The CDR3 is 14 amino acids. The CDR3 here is CASSTGPHTGELFF. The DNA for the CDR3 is TGTGCCAGTAGTACAGGCCCTCACACCGGGGAGCTGTTTTTT.

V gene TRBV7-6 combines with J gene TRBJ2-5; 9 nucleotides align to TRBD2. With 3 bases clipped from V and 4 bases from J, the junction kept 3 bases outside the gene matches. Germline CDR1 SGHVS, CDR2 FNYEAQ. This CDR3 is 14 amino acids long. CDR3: CASSFSGSGETQYF. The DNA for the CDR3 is TGTGCCAGCAGCTTTAGCGGGAGCGGAGAGACCCAGTACTTC.

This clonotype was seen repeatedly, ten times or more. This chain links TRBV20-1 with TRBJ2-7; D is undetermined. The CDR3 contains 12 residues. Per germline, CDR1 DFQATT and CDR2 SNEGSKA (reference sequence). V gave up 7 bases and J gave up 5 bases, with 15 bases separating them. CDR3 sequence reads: CSVSSVRDEQYF. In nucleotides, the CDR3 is TGCAGTGTATCCTCAGTCAGAGACGAGCAGTACTTC.

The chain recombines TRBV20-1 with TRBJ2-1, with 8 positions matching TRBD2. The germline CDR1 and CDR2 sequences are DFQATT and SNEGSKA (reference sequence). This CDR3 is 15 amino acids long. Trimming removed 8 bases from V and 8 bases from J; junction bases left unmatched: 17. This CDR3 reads CSLETSGGFTHEQFF. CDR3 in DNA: TGCAGTTTAGAAACTAGCGGTGGGTTTACGCATGAGCAGTTCTTC.

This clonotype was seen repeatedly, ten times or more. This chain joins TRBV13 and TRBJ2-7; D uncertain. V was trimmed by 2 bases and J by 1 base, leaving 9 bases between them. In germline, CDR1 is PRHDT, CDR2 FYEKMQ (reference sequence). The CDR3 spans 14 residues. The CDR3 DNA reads TGTGCCAGCAGCTTACAACGGTTGTCCTACGAGCAGTACTTC. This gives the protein CASSLQRLSYEQYF.

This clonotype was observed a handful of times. The CDR3 nucleotides read TGTGCCAGCAGCTTGGGACGGAACACAGGAAAACTGTTTTTT. Protein sequence: CASSLGRNTGKLFF. The rearrangement joins TRBV6-5 to TRBJ1-4, with D maybe TRBD1 (5 bases). Germline assignment: CDR1 MNHEY and CDR2 SVGAGI. The CDR3 spans 14 residues. Between the trimmed V and J ends, which lost 6 bases and 10 bases, there was a span of 18 bases.

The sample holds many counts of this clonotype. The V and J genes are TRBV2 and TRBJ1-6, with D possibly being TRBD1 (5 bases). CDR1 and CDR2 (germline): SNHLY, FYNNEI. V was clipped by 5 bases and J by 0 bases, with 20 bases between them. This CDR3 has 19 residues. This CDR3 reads CASSWSLGTPSSYNSPLHF. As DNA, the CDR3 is TGTGCCAGCAGTTGGAGTTTGGGGACCCCAAGCTCCTATAATTCACCCCTCCACTTT.

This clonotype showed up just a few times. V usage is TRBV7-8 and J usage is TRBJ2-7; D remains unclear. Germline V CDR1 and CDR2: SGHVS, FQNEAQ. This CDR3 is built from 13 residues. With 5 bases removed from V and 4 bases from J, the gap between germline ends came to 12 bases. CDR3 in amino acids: CASSPRSRYEQYF. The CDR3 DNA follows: TGTGCCAGCAGCCCCCGCTCTAGGTACGAGCAGTACTTC.

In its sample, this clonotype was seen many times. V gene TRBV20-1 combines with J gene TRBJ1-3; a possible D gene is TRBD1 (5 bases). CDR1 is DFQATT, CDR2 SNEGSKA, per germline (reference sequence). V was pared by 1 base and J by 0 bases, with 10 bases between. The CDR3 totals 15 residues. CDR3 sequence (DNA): TGCAGTGCTAGAGGGGACGCAGGCTCTGGAAACACCATATATTTT. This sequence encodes CSARGDAGSGNTIYF.

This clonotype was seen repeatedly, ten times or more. The CDR3: CASSLVQQAYEQYF. The DNA of the CDR3 is TGCGCCAGCAGCTTGGTCCAGCAGGCCTACGAGCAGTACTTC. The V gene is TRBV5-1, the J gene TRBJ2-7; no firm D call. Germline-derived CDR1 and CDR2 are SGHRS and YFSETQ. This CDR3 is built from 14 residues. The V and J ends lost 0 bases and 2 bases respectively, with 9 bases between them.

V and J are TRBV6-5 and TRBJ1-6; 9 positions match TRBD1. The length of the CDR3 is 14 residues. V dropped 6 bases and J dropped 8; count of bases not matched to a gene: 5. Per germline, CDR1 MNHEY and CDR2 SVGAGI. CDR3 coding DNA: TGTGCCAGCAGGGGGACAGGGTCGTATTCACCCCTCCACTTT. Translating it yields CASRGTGSYSPLHF.

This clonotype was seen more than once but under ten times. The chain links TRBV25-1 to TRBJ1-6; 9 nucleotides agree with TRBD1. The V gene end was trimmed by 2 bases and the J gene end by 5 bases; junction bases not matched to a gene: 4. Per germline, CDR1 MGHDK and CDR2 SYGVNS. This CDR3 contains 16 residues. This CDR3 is CASSETGGADNSPLHF. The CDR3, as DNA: TGTGCCAGCAGTGAAACAGGGGGCGCGGATAATTCACCCCTCCACTTT.

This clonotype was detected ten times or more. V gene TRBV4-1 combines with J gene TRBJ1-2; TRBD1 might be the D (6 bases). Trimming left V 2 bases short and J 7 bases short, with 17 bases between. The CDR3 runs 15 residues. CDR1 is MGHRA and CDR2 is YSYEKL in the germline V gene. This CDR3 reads CASSQQGTGPGGYTF. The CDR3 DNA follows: TGCGCCAGCAGCCAACAGGGGACGGGTCCTGGTGGCTACACCTTC.

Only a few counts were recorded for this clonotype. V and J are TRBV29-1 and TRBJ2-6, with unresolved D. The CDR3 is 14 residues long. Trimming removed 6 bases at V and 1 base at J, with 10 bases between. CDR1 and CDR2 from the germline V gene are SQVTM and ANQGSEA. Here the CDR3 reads CSVSPSSGANVLTF. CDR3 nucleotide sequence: TGCAGCGTCTCCCCGAGTTCTGGGGCCAACGTCCTGACTTTC.

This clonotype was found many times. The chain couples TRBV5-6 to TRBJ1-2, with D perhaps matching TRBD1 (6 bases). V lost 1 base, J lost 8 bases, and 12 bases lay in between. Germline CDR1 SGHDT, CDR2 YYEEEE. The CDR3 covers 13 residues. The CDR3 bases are TGTGCCAGCAGCTTGTTTACAGGGCACGGCTACACCTTC. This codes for CASSLFTGHGYTF. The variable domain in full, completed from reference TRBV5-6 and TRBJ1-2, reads DAGVTQSPTHLIKTRGQQVTLRCSPKSGHDTVSWYQQALGQGPQFIFQYYEEEERQRGNFPDRFSGHQFPNYSSELNVNALLLGDSALYLCASSLFTGHGYTFGSGTRLTVV.

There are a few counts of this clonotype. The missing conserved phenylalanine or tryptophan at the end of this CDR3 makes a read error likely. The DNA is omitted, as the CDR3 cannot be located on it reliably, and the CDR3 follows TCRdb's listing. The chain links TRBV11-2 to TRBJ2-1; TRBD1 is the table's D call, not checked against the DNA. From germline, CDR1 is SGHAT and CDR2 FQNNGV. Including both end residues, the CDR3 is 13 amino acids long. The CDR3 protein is CASSLDRVAPWAS.

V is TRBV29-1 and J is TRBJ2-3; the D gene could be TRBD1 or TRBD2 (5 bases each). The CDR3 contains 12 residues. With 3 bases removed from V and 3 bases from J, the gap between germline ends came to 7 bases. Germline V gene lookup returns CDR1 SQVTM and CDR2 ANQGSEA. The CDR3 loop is CSVDGTTDTQYF. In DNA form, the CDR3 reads TGCAGCGTTGATGGGACGACAGATACGCAGTATTTT.

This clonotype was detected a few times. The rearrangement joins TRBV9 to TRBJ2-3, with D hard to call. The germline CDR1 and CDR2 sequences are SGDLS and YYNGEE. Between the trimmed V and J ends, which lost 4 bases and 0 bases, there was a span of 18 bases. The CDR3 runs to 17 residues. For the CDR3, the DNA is TGTGCCAGCAGCCCGCCCCCCTACGGATCTAGCACAGATACGCAGTATTTT. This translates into CASSPPPYGSSTDTQYF.

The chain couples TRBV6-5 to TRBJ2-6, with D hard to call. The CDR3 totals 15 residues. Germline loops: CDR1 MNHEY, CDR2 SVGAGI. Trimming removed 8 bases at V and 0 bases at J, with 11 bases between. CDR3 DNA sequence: TGTGCCAGCGGATTGGGCGTCTCTGGGGCCAACGTCCTGACTTTC. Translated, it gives CASGLGVSGANVLTF.

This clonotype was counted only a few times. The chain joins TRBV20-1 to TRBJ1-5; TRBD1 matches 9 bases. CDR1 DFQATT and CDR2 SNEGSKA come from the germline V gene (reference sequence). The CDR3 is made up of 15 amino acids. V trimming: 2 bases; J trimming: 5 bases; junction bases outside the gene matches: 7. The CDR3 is CSARSPTGGDQPQHF. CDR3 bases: TGCAGTGCTAGATCCCCAACAGGGGGCGATCAGCCCCAGCATTTT.

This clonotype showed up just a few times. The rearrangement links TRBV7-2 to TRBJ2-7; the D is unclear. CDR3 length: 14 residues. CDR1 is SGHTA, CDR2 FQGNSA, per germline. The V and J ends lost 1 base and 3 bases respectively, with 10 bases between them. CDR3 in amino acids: CASSLDSTYYEQYF. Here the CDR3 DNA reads TGTGCCAGCAGCTTAGACTCAACCTACTACGAGCAGTACTTC.

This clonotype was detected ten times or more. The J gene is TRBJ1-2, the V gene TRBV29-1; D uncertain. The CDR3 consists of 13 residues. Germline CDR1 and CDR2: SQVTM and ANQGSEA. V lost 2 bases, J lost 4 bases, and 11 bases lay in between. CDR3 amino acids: CSVELGSSYGYTF. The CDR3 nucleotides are TGCAGCGTTGAATTAGGTTCGAGCTATGGCTACACCTTC.

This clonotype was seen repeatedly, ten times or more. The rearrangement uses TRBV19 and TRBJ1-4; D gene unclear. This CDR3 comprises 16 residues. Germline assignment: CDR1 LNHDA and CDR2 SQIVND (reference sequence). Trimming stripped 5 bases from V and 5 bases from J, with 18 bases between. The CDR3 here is CASSLHEGVRNEKLFF. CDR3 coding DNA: TGTGCCAGTAGTCTCCATGAGGGTGTCAGGAATGAAAAACTGTTTTTT. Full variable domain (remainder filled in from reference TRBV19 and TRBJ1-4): DGGITQSPKYLFRKEGQNVTLSCEQNLNHDAMYWYRQDPGQGLRLIYYSQIVNDFQKGDIAEGYSVSREKKESFPLTVTSAQKNPTAFYLCASSLHEGVRNEKLFFGSGTQLSVL.